The next 10 T cell receptor beta chains were all read from a single sample in a study of cytomegalovirus exposure and HLA in healthy donors. The PCR used 60 Vbeta and 13 Jbeta primers. Profiling relied on immunoSEQ multiplex PCR, and the TCRdb table lists in-frame clones only, not all of them. The data hold about 64,000 clones, with 85% observed a single time. The sequencing input was PBMCs. Receptor source: a female donor in good health and CMV-seronegative.

The chain links TRBV5-4 to TRBJ2-7; perhaps TRBD2 as D (5 bases). This CDR3 has 13 residues. Trimming took 1 base from V and 2 from J, leaving 7 bases between them. The germline gives CDR1 SGHNT, CDR2 YYREEE (reference sequence). CDR3 bases: TGTGCCAGCAGCTTGCCCGGGGCCTACGAGCAGTACTTC. It is translated as CASSLPGAYEQYF.

The CDR3 region is CASSGATSGGGTDTQYF. CDR3 sequence (DNA): TGTGCCAGCAGTGGGGCGACTAGCGGGGGGGGCACAGATACGCAGTATTTT. V and J are TRBV6-1 and TRBJ2-3, with 14 bases identical to TRBD2. Germline V gene data show CDR1 as MNHNS and CDR2 as SASEGT. The CDR3 is made up of 17 amino acids. The V and J ends lost 4 bases and 1 base, in that order; junction bases with no gene match: 4.

V usage is TRBV18 and J usage is TRBJ1-5, with D hard to call. The CDR3 covers 13 residues. V lost 6 bases and J lost 3, with 9 bases in between. CDR1 is KGHSH, CDR2 LQKENI, per germline. CDR3 nucleotide sequence: TGTGCCAGCTCCCGGGGAGTCAATCAGCCCCAGCATTTT. Amino acids: CASSRGVNQPQHF.

This sequence joins TRBV7-2 and TRBJ1-5; 9 bases are shared with TRBD1. Germline-derived CDR1 and CDR2 are SGHTA and FQGNSA. Trimming took 5 bases from V and 0 from J; bases not matched to a gene: 8. The CDR3 length is 17 residues. The CDR3 spells CASSEDRGLSSNQPQHF. DNA for the CDR3: TGTGCCAGCAGCGAGGACAGGGGTCTGAGTAGCAATCAGCCCCAGCATTTT.

V is TRBV7-6 and J is TRBJ1-5, with 11 nucleotides matching TRBD1. Per the germline V gene, CDR1 is SGHVS and CDR2 is FNYEAQ. This CDR3 is 15 amino acids long. V was clipped by 4 bases and J by 4 bases; unmatched bases: 3. CDR3 DNA: TGTGCCAGCAGCTCGGGACAGGGGGAAAATCAGCCCCAGCATTTT. Translated, it gives CASSSGQGENQPQHF.

V and J are TRBV19 and TRBJ1-4; 7 bases are a match to TRBD1. The CDR3 covers 15 residues. Unmatched junction bases numbered 10, after V lost 5 bases and J lost 7 bases. CDR1 and CDR2 (germline): LNHDA, SQIVND (reference sequence). The CDR3 DNA reads as TGTGCCAGTAGTCCTAACAGGGGCTGGGGTGAAAAACTGTTTTTT. Protein product: CASSPNRGWGEKLFF.

The rearrangement joins TRBV6-5 to TRBJ1-2, with D tentatively TRBD1 (5 bases). Germline V gene data show CDR1 as MNHEY and CDR2 as SVGAGI. The CDR3 contains 16 residues. Trimming took 0 bases from V and 0 from J, leaving 11 bases between them. The CDR3 DNA reads TGTGCCAGCAGTTACTCGTACAGGCTAGCTAACTATGGCTACACCTTC. Protein: CASSYSYRLANYGYTF.

The CDR3 region is CAISESETSGSSAGEQYF. DNA of the CDR3: TGTGCCATCAGTGAGTCGGAGACTAGCGGGAGTTCCGCCGGTGAGCAGTACTTC. J is TRBJ2-7 and V is TRBV10-3; 12 bases align to TRBD2. The length of the CDR3 is 18 residues. Germline CDR1 and CDR2: ENHRY and SYGVKD. Germline trimming cut 0 bases from V and 7 bases from J; bases unmatched to any gene: 13.

In the case of this clone: Distinct nucleotide sequences in the sample also encode this CDR3. This chain links TRBV11-1 with TRBJ1-1; D gene ambiguous. The germline gives CDR1 SGHAT, CDR2 FQDESV (reference sequence). The CDR3 is 13 amino acids. The V end lost 5 bases, the J end lost 8 bases, and 15 bases lay between the germline ends. Here the CDR3 reads CASSPSEGAEAFF. Here the CDR3 DNA reads TGTGCCAGCAGCCCCTCGGAGGGCGCCGAAGCTTTCTTT. Full variable domain (remainder filled in from reference TRBV11-1 and TRBJ1-1): EAEVAQSPRYKITEKSQAVAFWCDPISGHATLYWYRQILGQGPELLVQFQDESVVDDSQLPKDRFSAERLKGVDSTLKIQPAELGDSAMYLCASSPSEGAEAFFGQGTRLTVV.

V and J are TRBV29-1 and TRBJ1-2, with 9 bases that match TRBD1. V lost 5 bases and J lost 3; bases outside the gene matches: 7. This CDR3 contains 14 residues. From germline, CDR1 is SQVTM and CDR2 ANQGSEA. CDR3: CSVPNRTGDYGYTF. The DNA of the CDR3 is TGCAGCGTTCCCAATCGGACAGGGGACTATGGCTACACCTTC.